This T cell receptor beta chain came from a study of blood T cell repertoires in COVID-19. At the level of the study: Both acute and convalescent COVID-19 samples were obtained from the United States, Italy and Spain. PBMCs, B-cell-depleted T cells, or T cells were the source of the cDNA or gDNA that made up the material.

The assay was immunoSEQ multiplex PCR, and TCRdb's table has in-frame clones only and misses some. The sample includes 250,000 or so clones, roughly nine tenths of them seen just once. J lost 4 bases, V lost 4 bases, and 5 bases had no gene match. The CDR3 contains 14 residues. Germline V gene sequence: CDR1 MDHEN, CDR2 SYDVKM. The chain couples TRBV28 to TRBJ2-5; TRBD1 matches 8 bases. This receptor was identified in a man between 60 and 75 years old with acute or convalescent COVID-19. The sample comprised peripheral blood. CDR3 nucleotides: TGTGCCAGCAGTTATGGACAGGGAGGAGAGACCCAGTACTTC. Translated, it gives CASSYGQGGETQYF. Drawing the rest from reference TRBV28 and TRBJ2-5, the complete variable domain is DVKVTQSSRYLVKRTGEKVFLECVQDMDHENMFWYRQDPGLGLRLIYFSYDVKMKEKGDIPEGYSVSREKKERFSLILESASTNQTSMYLCASSYGQGGETQYFGPGTRLLVL.